One and the same sample provided the 16 T cell receptor beta chains below, sequenced in a study of blood T cells in healthy people across ages. It was with a sample-barcoded 5' primer and a J-beta primer mix that a second PCR of roughly 6 to 11 cycles was run. TCRdb passed the 5' RACE reads through MiXCR, listing each CDR3 protein once. The table lists around 1,700,000 distinct CDR3 sequences, roughly 27% of them singletons. The sample comprised blood. The receptor set was obtained from a woman in her thirties in good health.

This clonotype was observed a few times. This chain joins TRBV29-1 and TRBJ2-3; 10 bases agree with TRBD1. The CDR3 has 16 amino acids. J was trimmed by 0 bases and V by 4 bases; bases with no gene match: 7. From germline, CDR1 is SQVTM and CDR2 ANQGSEA. CDR3: CSVGGRDRGSTDTQYF. The CDR3, as DNA: TGCAGCGTTGGGGGCCGGGACAGGGGAAGCACAGATACGCAGTATTTT.

The chain carries TRBV7-2 and TRBJ1-1; TRBD1 matches at 7 bases. The CDR3 has 14 amino acids. Germline V gene data show CDR1 as SGHTA and CDR2 as FQGNSA. The V segment lost 0 bases and the J segment 10 bases; nucleotides outside the gene matches: 8. In DNA, the CDR3 is TGTGCCAGCAGCTTAGCGATCGCAGGGGGGGTAGCTTTCTTT. Translation: CASSLAIAGGVAFF.

This clonotype was detected only a few times. The genes are TRBV20-1 and TRBJ2-5; no clear D. Germline loops: CDR1 DFQATT, CDR2 SNEGSKA (reference sequence). CDR3 size: 14 residues. Trimming took 0 bases from V and 5 from J, leaving 13 bases between them. The CDR3 loop reads CSARDSARMETQYF. CDR3 in DNA: TGCAGTGCTAGAGATTCGGCAAGGATGGAGACCCAGTACTTC.

In this sample, this clonotype turned up a few times. The V and J genes are TRBV28 and TRBJ1-2; D not certain. The V end was cut by 5 bases, the J end by 2 bases, with 15 bases between. The CDR3 contains 15 residues. Germline CDR1 and CDR2: MDHEN and SYDVKM. The CDR3 coding sequence is TGTGCCAGCAGTGTTACTATTTCGGGGAACTATGGCTACACCTTC. It is translated as CASSVTISGNYGYTF.

This clonotype was recorded only once. The J gene is TRBJ2-7, the V gene TRBV20-1, with a possible D match to TRBD2 (6 bases). The CDR3 loop spans 15 amino acids. Looked up from germline, CDR1 is DFQATT and CDR2 is SNEGSKA (reference sequence). V lost 0 bases to trimming and J lost 4 bases, with 16 bases between them. The CDR3 spells CSARDGGTSIYEQYF. The CDR3 nucleotides read TGCAGTGCTAGAGATGGCGGGACTTCGATTTACGAGCAGTACTTC.

This chain joins TRBV25-1 and TRBJ2-2, with D possibly matching TRBD2 (5 bases). V lost 4 bases and J lost 4, with 10 bases in between. The CDR3 is made up of 14 amino acids. Germline CDR1 and CDR2: MGHDK and SYGVNS. The CDR3 sequence: CASSAPAGTGELFF. CDR3 DNA: TGTGCCAGCAGTGCCCCTGCGGGCACCGGGGAGCTGTTTTTT. The full variable domain, in which reference TRBV25-1 and TRBJ2-2 provide the parts outside the CDR3, is EADIYQTPRYLVIGTGKKITLECSQTMGHDKMYWYQQDPGMELHLIHYSYGVNSTEKGDLSSESTVSRIRTEHFPLTLESARPSHTSQYLCASSAPAGTGELFFGEGSRLTVL.

The chain links TRBV12-3 or TRBV12-4 to TRBJ2-7; D is possibly TRBD2 (5 bases). Trimming removed 5 bases at V and 3 bases at J, with 8 bases between. The CDR3 is 12 amino acids. DNA for the CDR3: TGTGCCAGCAGTCGAGCGGACTACGAGCAGTACTTC. Its protein product is CASSRADYEQYF.

This clonotype was seen once. This may stem from a read error, because a much larger clone lies one nucleotide away. The rearrangement joins TRBV5-1 to TRBJ1-2; tentative D call: TRBD1 (5 bases). The germline V gene has CDR1 SGHRS and CDR2 YFSETQ. The CDR3 is made up of 16 amino acids. The CDR3 DNA is TGCGCCAGCAGCTTGGGGACACAAGGAGCTAACTATGGCCACACCTTC. Translated, it gives CASSLGTQGANYGHTF. The complete variable domain, with remaining parts taken from reference TRBV5-1 and TRBJ1-2, reads KAGVTQTPRYLIKTRGQQVTLSCSPISGHRSVSWYQQTPGQGLQFLFEYFSETQRNKGNFPGRFSGRQFSNSRSEMNVSTLELGDSALYLCASSLGTQGANYGHTFGSGTRLTVV.

The genes are TRBV15 and TRBJ1-4; D remains unclear. Germline V gene sequence: CDR1 LNHNV, CDR2 YYDKDF (reference sequence). CDR3 length equals 15 residues. Deletions cut 5 bases from V and 0 bases from J, with 10 bases between. The chain's CDR3 is CATSGQNATNEKLFF. CDR3 nucleotide sequence: TGTGCCACCAGCGGGCAGAACGCAACTAATGAAAAACTGTTTTTT.

In its sample, this clonotype was seen many times. The rearrangement uses TRBV6-5 and TRBJ2-1, with D unclear. Germline CDR1 is MNHEY and CDR2 is SVGAGI. The CDR3 consists of 15 residues. Trimming shortened V by 6 bases and J by 2 bases, and 14 bases separated the two germline ends. CDR3 amino acids: CASSPYPKPYNEQFF. CDR3 in DNA: TGTGCCAGCAGCCCCTACCCGAAACCCTACAATGAGCAGTTCTTC.

This clonotype appeared a few times. The rearrangement joins TRBV28 to TRBJ2-3, with D maybe TRBD1 (5 bases). Germline lookup yields CDR1 MDHEN and CDR2 SYDVKM. The ends were cut back, 3 bases at V and 0 bases at J, with 10 bases in the middle. This CDR3 is built from 15 residues. CDR3 nucleotides: TGTGCCAGCAGTTTCGAGGACATGAGCACAGATACGCAGTATTTT. Its translation: CASSFEDMSTDTQYF.

This clonotype was seen more than once but under ten times. The V and J genes are TRBV5-1 and TRBJ2-1, with a weak D call TRBD1 (6 bases). CDR1 is SGHRS and CDR2 is YFSETQ in the germline V gene. This CDR3 has 16 residues. Trimming pared 2 bases from V and 0 bases from J, leaving 12 bases between. CDR3 amino acids: CASSFSTGSSYNEQFF. As DNA, the CDR3 is TGCGCCAGCAGCTTTTCCACAGGGAGCTCCTACAATGAGCAGTTCTTC.

The rearrangement joins TRBV19 to TRBJ2-3; weak D call: TRBD2 (6 bases). The CDR3 has 15 amino acids. V was cut by 7 bases and J by 0 bases, with 14 bases left in between. The V gene's germline CDR1 is LNHDA and CDR2 SQIVND (reference sequence). CDR3 loop: CASKHPGGSTDTQYF. The CDR3 DNA follows: TGTGCCAGTAAACATCCCGGGGGTAGCACAGATACGCAGTATTTT.

This clonotype has just one count. An end of the junction does not agree with germline; a read error may underlie this. The J gene is TRBJ1-5, the V gene TRBV20-1; D is possibly TRBD1 (6 bases). The CDR3 sequence is 17 residues long. From germline, CDR1 is DFQATT and CDR2 SNEGSKA (reference sequence). CDR3 DNA: TGCAGTGCTGGAGATGGGGTACGGGCAGGGGTCAATCAGCCCCAGCATTTT. Translated: CSAGDGVRAGVNQPQHF.

This clonotype was seen more than once but under ten times. The chain joins TRBV5-6 to TRBJ1-1; 7 nucleotides line up with TRBD1. The germline V gene encodes CDR1 SGHDT and CDR2 YYEEEE. Losses at the gene ends were 3 bases for V and 5 bases for J; bases not matched to a gene: 13. The CDR3 covers 16 residues. CDR3 bases: TGTGCCAGCAGCTCAAAGGGAGGGGGCGCCGGGACTGAAGCTTTCTTT. Its protein product is CASSSKGGGAGTEAFF.

A few counts support this clonotype. V is TRBV6-6 and J is TRBJ2-7; 7 bases agree with TRBD1. The germline CDR1 and CDR2 sequences are MNHNY and SVGAGI (reference sequence). The V and J ends lost 4 bases and 1 base, in that order; junction bases with no gene match: 7. This CDR3 has 15 residues. CDR3 coding DNA: TGTGCCAGCAGTTCTGCGACAGGGAAGTCCTACGAGCAGTACTTC. Protein: CASSSATGKSYEQYF.